These 19 T cell receptor beta chains originate from one sample sequenced in a study of PD-1 blockade in classical Hodgkin lymphoma. Method: immunoSEQ multiplex PCR; TCRdb's copy keeps in-frame clones and lacks some. The table has about 20,000 clones, approximately 80% seen once; the top ten hold about 40%. The time point here: cycle 4 day 1 (C4D1), after around six weeks of nivolumab. All the patients suffered relapse after autologous stem cell transplantation, and brentuximab vedotin exposure differed. The specimen comprised peripheral blood mononuclear cells (PBMCs), sampled before the fourth cycle of nivolumab. The receptors stem from a human donor with classical Hodgkin lymphoma.

This clone was observed a handful of times. The chain links TRBV6-1 to TRBJ1-2, with D perhaps TRBD1 (5 bases). V lost 3 bases to trimming and J lost 2 bases, with 7 bases between them. CDR3 size: 13 residues. Germline V gives CDR1 MNHNS, CDR2 SASEGT. CDR3 region: CASSENRNYGYTF. CDR3 nucleotides: TGTGCCAGCAGTGAGAACAGGAACTATGGCTACACCTTC.

The chain carries TRBV19 and TRBJ1-5; a possible D gene is TRBD1 (6 bases). Trimming pared 4 bases from V and 4 bases from J, leaving 14 bases between. The CDR3 has 15 residues. From germline, CDR1 is LNHDA and CDR2 SQIVND (reference sequence). The CDR3 sequence: CASSTQGLQNQPQHF. The CDR3 nucleotides read TGTGCCAGTAGTACTCAGGGGCTCCAAAATCAGCCCCAGCATTTT.

The chain employs TRBV10-1 and TRBJ2-1; 7 bases line up with TRBD1. Germline V gene sequence: CDR1 WNHNN, CDR2 SYGVQD (reference sequence). V dropped 5 bases and J dropped 8; count of bases not matched to a gene: 9. The CDR3 extends over 14 amino acids. This chain's CDR3 is CASSRQGCFDEQFF. The CDR3 nucleotides are TGCGCCAGCAGTAGACAGGGATGTTTCGATGAGCAGTTCTTC.

This chain joins TRBV6-1 and TRBJ2-7; 12 positions agree with TRBD2. Looked up from germline, CDR1 is MNHNS and CDR2 is SASEGT. This CDR3 has 16 amino acids. V gave up 4 bases and J gave up 4 bases; unmatched junction bases: 8. CDR3 region: CASSGLTSGGSYEQYF. In nucleotides, the CDR3 is TGTGCCAGCAGTGGCCTTACTAGCGGGGGGTCATACGAGCAGTACTTC.

V usage is TRBV15 and J usage is TRBJ2-3; 12 bases align to TRBD1. Germline V gene lookup returns CDR1 LNHNV and CDR2 YYDKDF (reference sequence). The CDR3 has 16 residues. With 4 bases clipped from V and 7 bases from J, the junction kept 9 bases outside the gene matches. In DNA form, the CDR3 reads TGTGCCACCAGCACCGTGGGGACAGGGGGCAGATATACGCAGTATTTT. Translating gives CATSTVGTGGRYTQYF. Looking up the rest from reference TRBV15 and TRBJ2-3 gives the full variable domain: DAMVIQNPRYQVTQFGKPVTLSCSQTLNHNVMYWYQQKSSQAPKLLFHYYDKDFNNEADTPDNFQSRRPNTSFCFLDIRSPGLGDTAMYLCATSTVGTGGRYTQYFGPGTRLTVL.

This chain links TRBV19 with TRBJ2-7, with D perhaps matching TRBD1 (6 bases). Germline V gene data show CDR1 as LNHDA and CDR2 as SQIVND (reference sequence). The length of the CDR3 is 12 residues. Trimming took 8 bases from V and 5 from J, leaving 13 bases between them. This CDR3 reads CASGTGFNEQYF. The CDR3 nucleotides read TGTGCCAGTGGAACAGGGTTCAACGAGCAGTACTTC.

The chain combines TRBV28 with TRBJ2-6; no definite D call. Germline-derived CDR1 and CDR2 are MDHEN and SYDVKM. This CDR3 contains 11 residues. Deletions cut 11 bases from V and 2 bases from J, with 4 bases between. The CDR3 region has the DNA TGTGCCGTCACTGGGGCCAACGTCCTGACTTTC. This encodes CAVTGANVLTF.

This chain connects TRBV6-1 to TRBJ2-7; 8 bases are shared with TRBD1. V shed 6 bases and J 3 bases; nucleotides not matched to a gene: 1. This CDR3 has 12 amino acids. Germline V gene data show CDR1 as MNHNS and CDR2 as SASEGT. Written as DNA, the CDR3 is TGTGCCAGCAGGGACAGGGTCTACGAGCAGTACTTC. Translated: CASRDRVYEQYF.

The chain combines TRBV27 with TRBJ1-1; D not resolved. The CDR3 covers 17 residues. V lost 5 bases, J lost 1 base, and 20 bases lay in between. Germline V gene lookup returns CDR1 MNHEY and CDR2 SMNVEV (reference sequence). DNA of the CDR3: TGTGCCAGCAGTCCAAGGTACGTTACATACCCGAACACTGAAGCTTTCTTT. It yields the protein CASSPRYVTYPNTEAFF.

The chain uses TRBV7-9 and TRBJ2-3, with 7 nucleotides matching TRBD2. V shed 7 bases, J shed 0 bases, and the junction held 4 bases outside the gene matches. This CDR3 comprises 14 residues. From germline, CDR1 is SEHNR and CDR2 FQNEAQ (reference sequence). CDR3 in amino acids: CASTWGGSTDTQYF. The CDR3 bases are TGTGCCAGCACGTGGGGGGGTAGCACAGATACGCAGTATTTT.

This clone was counted only a few times. V usage is TRBV5-5 and J usage is TRBJ1-2; D perhaps matches TRBD1 (5 bases). CDR3 length equals 14 residues. CDR1 is SGHKS, CDR2 YYEKEE, per germline (reference sequence). Trimming took off 0 bases at V and 4 bases at J, with 10 bases between the two ends. DNA of the CDR3: TGTGCCAGCAGCTTGGGGCAGGGTCGCTATGGCTACACCTTC. It codes for CASSLGQGRYGYTF.

The V call is TRBV11-3, the J call TRBJ2-2; 7 bases line up with TRBD1. Germline V lookup: CDR1 SGHNT, CDR2 YENEEA. V was pared by 5 bases and J by 6 bases, with 3 bases of the junction left unmatched. The CDR3 covers 13 residues. CDR3 residues: CASSLQGSGELFF. The CDR3, as DNA: TGTGCCAGCAGCCTACAGGGGTCCGGGGAGCTGTTTTTT.

The CDR3: CASSEDPGNEQYF. The CDR3 coding sequence is TGTGCCAGTAGCGAGGACCCAGGGAACGAGCAGTACTTC. The V gene is TRBV19, the J gene TRBJ2-7, with a tentative D call TRBD1 (5 bases). Per germline, CDR1 LNHDA and CDR2 SQIVND (reference sequence). CDR3 length: 13 amino acids. V was trimmed by 6 bases and J by 5 bases, leaving 14 bases between them. Full variable domain (remainder filled in from reference TRBV19 and TRBJ2-7): DGGITQSPKYLFRKEGQNVTLSCEQNLNHDAMYWYRQDPGQGLRLIYYSQIVNDFQKGDIAEGYSVSREKKESFPLTVTSAQKNPTAFYLCASSEDPGNEQYFGPGTRLTVT.

The rearrangement uses TRBV27 and TRBJ1-4; D not resolved. This CDR3 spans 15 amino acids. Germline CDR1 and CDR2: MNHEY and SMNVEV (reference sequence). V lost 6 bases and J lost 0, with 11 bases in between. CDR3 DNA sequence: TGTGCCAGCAGGCGTTCCCCGGCAACTAATGAAAAACTGTTTTTT. The encoded protein is CASRRSPATNEKLFF. Combining the CDR3 with reference TRBV27 and TRBJ1-4 gives the whole variable domain EAQVTQNPRYLITVTGKKLTVTCSQNMNHEYMSWYRQDPGLGLRQIYYSMNVEVTDKGDVPEGYKVSRKEKRNFPLILESPSPNQTSLYFCASRRSPATNEKLFFGSGTQLSVL.

The rearrangement links TRBV5-5 to TRBJ2-3; D uncertain. The CDR3 length is 14 residues. The germline V gene encodes CDR1 SGHKS and CDR2 YYEKEE (reference sequence). The germline V and J ends were trimmed by 1 base and 2 bases, with 8 bases remaining between them. The CDR3: CASSLTGDTDTQYF. CDR3 DNA sequence: TGTGCCAGCAGCTTGACCGGAGACACAGATACGCAGTATTTT. The full variable domain, rest sourced from reference TRBV5-5 and TRBJ2-3, is DAGVTQSPTHLIKTRGQQVTLRCSPISGHKSVSWYQQVLGQGPQFIFQYYEKEERGRGNFPDRFSARQFPNYSSELNVNALLLGDSALYLCASSLTGDTDTQYFGPGTRLTVL.

CDR3: CASSTPGTASADTQYF. CDR3 in DNA: TGTGCCAGTAGTACACCCGGGACAGCCTCCGCGGATACGCAGTATTTT. The V and J genes are TRBV19 and TRBJ2-3; 7 bases agree with TRBD1. The trim removed 4 bases at V and 6 bases at J, leaving 13 bases unmatched. This CDR3 is built from 16 residues. Germline V CDR1 and CDR2: LNHDA, SQIVND (reference sequence).

The chain has TRBV5-1 and TRBJ2-5, with 13 bases that match TRBD2. Germline V lookup: CDR1 SGHRS, CDR2 YFSETQ. V shed 9 bases, J shed 2 bases, and the junction held 16 bases outside the gene matches. CDR3 size: 18 residues. The CDR3 sequence: CATTGGLAGSGRQETQYF. The CDR3 DNA reads TGCGCCACAACCGGGGGACTAGCGGGATCGGGCCGGCAAGAGACCCAGTACTTC.

The rearrangement uses TRBV30 and TRBJ2-4; 10 nucleotides line up with TRBD1. Germline CDR1 and CDR2: GTSNPN and SVGIG (reference sequence). J was trimmed by 1 base and V by 8 bases; bases with no gene match: 5. The CDR3 has 14 amino acids. CDR3: CAGGTGDAKNIQYF. In nucleotides, the CDR3 is TGTGCCGGAGGGACAGGGGATGCCAAAAACATTCAGTACTTC.

The chain employs TRBV14 and TRBJ2-3; possible D gene TRBD2, 5 bases. Germline lookup yields CDR1 SGHDN and CDR2 FVKESK. V was cut by 4 bases and J by 11 bases, with 13 bases left in between. The length of the CDR3 is 12 residues. In DNA form, the CDR3 reads TGTGCCAGCAGCCCCACGGGGTGGGTGCAGTATTTT. Amino acid sequence: CASSPTGWVQYF.